This is a list of T cell receptor beta chains from one sample in a study of cytomegalovirus exposure and HLA in healthy donors. Some clones are missing from TCRdb's copy, which holds only in-frame ones; the method was immunoSEQ multiplex PCR. The repertoire holds about 130,000 clones, with roughly nine tenths as singletons. Material for sequencing was PBMCs. The receptors come from a man younger than 45 in good health and CMV-seronegative. CDR3s include the opening cysteine and the closing phenylalanine or tryptophan. D genes are given only for firm matches. The size field is filled for only some rows; it gives once, few, many or a size class.

>TRBD1|few|TRBJ1-6|TRBV19
TGTGCCAGTAGTATAGGGACAGGTAGTTCACCCCTCCACTTT
CASSIGTGSSPLHF
>.|.|TRBJ1-5|TRBV27
TGTGCCAGCTATCCTGTTGGGGCCAGCCCTAATCAGCCCCAGCATTTT
CASYPVGASPNQPQHF
>TRBD1|.|TRBJ2-1|TRBV2
TGTGCCAGCGCCCGGGACAGGGTCCATGAGCAGTTCTTC
CASARDRVHEQFF
>.|.|TRBJ1-3|TRBV7-9
TGTGCCAGCAGCCTCGGGGGATTATCTGGAAACACCATATATTTT
CASSLGGLSGNTIYF
>TRBD1|few|TRBJ1-2|TRBV6-1
TGTGCCAGCAGTGCCCGAATGGTACAGGGGAGTGGCTACACCTTC
CASSARMVQGSGYTF
>.|.|TRBJ2-6|TRBV9
TGTGCCAGCAGCGTAGGAGCAGGTCTCTCTGGGGCCAACGTCCTGACTTTC
CASSVGAGLSGANVLTF
>TRBD1|.|TRBJ2-5|TRBV5-1
TGCGCCAGCAGCAAGGACAGGGGCTTCCAAGAGACCCAGTACTTC
CASSKDRGFQETQYF
>.|.|TRBJ2-7|TRBV7-2
TGTGCCAGCAGCTTATTATGGGAGTATTCCCACGAGCAGTACTTC
CASSLLWEYSHEQYF
>.|few|TRBJ2-4|TRBV6-6
TGTGCCAGCAGTTACTGGGCAGGAAAAAACATTCAGTACTTC
CASSYWAGKNIQYF
>.|.|TRBJ1-2|TRBV9
TGTGCCAGCAGCGTAGGTGGAGTCTACACCTTC
CASSVGGVYTF
>TRBD1|.|TRBJ1-6|TRBV9
TGTGCCAGCAGCCCCCGGACAGGGAATTCACCCCTCCACTTT
CASSPRTGNSPLHF
>.|.|TRBJ1-1|TRBV20-1
TGCAGTGCTCACAAGAACACTGAAGCTTTCTTT
CSAHKNTEAFF
>.|.|TRBJ2-6|TRBV5-6
TGTGCCAGCAGCCGATTAGACTCTGGGGCCAACGTCCTGACTTTC
CASSRLDSGANVLTF
>TRBD2|.|TRBJ2-3|TRBV7-9
TGTGCCAGCACCCAAGAGGGGACTAGCTACGCTACGCAGTATTTT
CASTQEGTSYATQYF
>.|.|TRBJ1-1|TRBV28
TGTGCCAGCAGAGCCCCTCCAGGGGCACCCGAAGCTTTCTTT
CASRAPPGAPEAFF
>TRBD1|.|TRBJ2-1|TRBV7-8
TGTGCCAGCAGCTTAGGCTTCCGGGACAGGGTCTACAATGAGCAGTTCTTC
CASSLGFRDRVYNEQFF
>TRBD1|once|TRBJ1-3|TRBV2
TGTGCCAGCAGCCCAAACAGGGGATTTGTAAACACCATATATTTT
CASSPNRGFVNTIYF
>.|.|TRBJ1-2|TRBV10-2
TGCGCCAGCACGAGATCGGCGGTTGACGGCTACACCTTC
CASTRSAVDGYTF
>TRBD1|.|TRBJ2-3|TRBV19
TGTGCCAGTACTCCCGGGACAGGGGTCGATACGCAGTATTTT
CASTPGTGVDTQYF
>TRBD1|.|TRBJ2-5|TRBV14
TGTGCCAGCAGCCAATACAGGGGGTTCCAAGAGACCCAGTACTTC
CASSQYRGFQETQYF
>.|.|TRBJ1-3|TRBV28
TGTGCCAGCAGTTCCCCAGGAGGGTTCCCAAACACCATATATTTT
CASSSPGGFPNTIYF
>.|.|TRBJ1-2|TRBV7-2
TGTGCCAGCAGCTTAGGGGTTCAGGGACAAGATGGCTACACCTTC
CASSLGVQGQDGYTF
>TRBD1|.|TRBJ2-2|TRBV4-3
TGCGCCAGCAGCCAACGGACAGGGACAAACACCGGGGAGCTGTTTTTT
CASSQRTGTNTGELFF
>TRBD1|.|TRBJ2-7|TRBV10-1
TGCGCCAGCAGTCCAAGAGGACAGGGTACCTACGAGCAGTACTTC
CASSPRGQGTYEQYF
>TRBD1|.|TRBJ1-1|TRBV7-9
TGTGCCAGCAGTATGACAGGGACCCCTGAAGCTTTCTTT
CASSMTGTPEAFF
>TRBD2|.|TRBJ2-2|TRBV7-8
TGTGCCAGCAGCTTAACCCCCCCTAGCGGGGGGCTTACCGGGGAGCTGTTTTTT
CASSLTPPSGGLTGELFF
>.|.|TRBJ1-6|TRBV7-2
TGTGCCAGCAGCTTTTCGTCGGTGGGGCGAAATTCACCCCTCCACTTT
CASSFSSVGRNSPLHF
>TRBD1|.|TRBJ2-2|TRBV10-1
TGCGCCAGCAGTGACGGACAGGAGTTCACCGGGGAGCTGTTTTTT
CASSDGQEFTGELFF
>.|.|TRBJ2-2|TRBV6-1
TGTGCCAGCGTTGAGTTGAACACCGGGGAGCTGTTTTTT
CASVELNTGELFF
>.|.|TRBJ2-7|TRBV9
TGTGCCAGCAGCGTTGGCCACTCCTACGAGCAGTACTTC
CASSVGHSYEQYF
>TRBD1|.|TRBJ1-5|TRBV7-8
TGTGCCAGCAGCCCAGGAAGGACAGGGAGGAATCAGCCCCAGCATTTT
CASSPGRTGRNQPQHF
>TRBD2|.|TRBJ2-2|TRBV13
TGTGCCAGCAGTTCCTCGGGGGGCACCGGGGAGCTGTTTTTT
CASSSSGGTGELFF
>TRBD2|.|TRBJ2-7|TRBV29-1
TGCAGCGTTGAAGAACCAGCGGGGGGGAGCGACGAGCAGTACTTC
CSVEEPAGGSDEQYF
>TRBD1|.|TRBJ1-4|TRBV29-1
TGCAGCGTGGGACAGGGGGCAAGGGGTGAAAAACTGTTTTTT
CSVGQGARGEKLFF
>.|.|TRBJ1-2|TRBV5-1
TGCGCCAGCAGCCCGACAGTAAACTATGGCTACACCTTC
CASSPTVNYGYTF
>TRBD1|.|TRBJ2-6|TRBV9
TGTGCCAGCAGCAAACAGGGGAGCGAAAGTGGGGCCAACGTCCTGACTTTC
CASSKQGSESGANVLTF
>TRBD2|.|TRBJ2-5|TRBV5-6
TGTGCCAGCAGCGATCTCTTCCGGACTAGCGGGGGGATCGGGGAGACCCAGTACTTC
CASSDLFRTSGGIGETQYF
>.|once|TRBJ2-5|TRBV27
TGTGCCAGCAGGAAAAGCCTATTTCAAGAGACCCAGTACTTC
CASRKSLFQETQYF
>.|.|TRBJ1-2|TRBV4-1
TGCGCCAGCAGCCAAGATCAGAGGGGAGGCAACTATGGCTACACCTTC
CASSQDQRGGNYGYTF
>.|.|TRBJ2-2|TRBV18
TGTGCCAGCTCACCCCCGGGAACCGGGGAGCTGTTTTTT
CASSPPGTGELFF
>TRBD2|.|TRBJ2-7|TRBV7-2
TGTGCCAGCCCCTACCCTGGCGGGAGCTCCTACGAGCAGTACTTC
CASPYPGGSSYEQYF
>.|.|TRBJ1-1|TRBV27
TGTGCCAGCAGTTTATTTGGGCAGATGAACACTGAAGCTTTCTTT
CASSLFGQMNTEAFF
>.|few|TRBJ1-4|TRBV14
TGTGCCAGCAGCCGGGGCCTCCTTAATGAAAAACTGTTTTTT
CASSRGLLNEKLFF
>.|.|TRBJ2-7|TRBV27
TGTGCCAGCAGTATGAACCGGGACTTAACCTACGAGCAGTACTTC
CASSMNRDLTYEQYF